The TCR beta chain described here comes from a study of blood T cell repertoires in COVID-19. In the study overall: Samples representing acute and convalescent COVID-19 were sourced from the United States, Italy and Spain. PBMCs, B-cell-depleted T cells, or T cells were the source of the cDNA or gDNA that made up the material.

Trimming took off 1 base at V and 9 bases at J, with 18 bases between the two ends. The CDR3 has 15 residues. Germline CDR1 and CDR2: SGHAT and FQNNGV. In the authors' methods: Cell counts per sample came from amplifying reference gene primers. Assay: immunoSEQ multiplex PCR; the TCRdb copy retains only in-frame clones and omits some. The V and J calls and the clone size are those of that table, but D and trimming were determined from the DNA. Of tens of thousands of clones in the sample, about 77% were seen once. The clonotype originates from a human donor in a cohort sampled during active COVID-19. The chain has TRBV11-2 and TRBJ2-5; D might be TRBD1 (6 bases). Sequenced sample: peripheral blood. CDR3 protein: CASSLALISQGSQYF. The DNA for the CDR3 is TGTGCCAGCAGCTTAGCCCTCATCTCACAGGGTTCCCAGTACTTC.